The 19 T cell receptor beta chains reported below all come from one sample, sequenced in a study of PD-L1 blockade in urothelial cancer. Repertoires were generated with immunoSEQ multiplex PCR, while TCRdb's copy carries only in-frame clones and drops some. The table lists tens of thousands of clones, approximately 85% of them singletons. Time point defined: peripheral blood 6 weeks after treatment start. The sample was PBMCs, taken around atezolizumab (anti-PD-L1) treatment. These receptor sequences come from a man over 45 with urothelial cancer.

The chain joins TRBV30 to TRBJ2-5; TRBD2 matches 10 bases. V dropped 0 bases and J dropped 7; count of bases not matched to a gene: 5. This CDR3 spans 14 amino acids. Germline values: CDR1 GTSNPN, CDR2 SVGIG (reference sequence). As DNA, the CDR3 is TGTGCCTGGAGTGTAGGTCTAGCGGGGGCGACCCAGTACTTC. As protein: CAWSVGLAGATQYF.

As DNA, the CDR3 is TGTGCCAGCAGTTTCCCGGGGGGATACCAAGAGACCCAGTACTTC. Protein sequence: CASSFPGGYQETQYF. The gene calls are TRBV7-2 and TRBJ2-5; 7 bases align to TRBD2. After removal of 6 bases from V and 0 bases from J, the junction contained 7 bases not matched to a gene. Per the germline V gene, CDR1 is SGHTA and CDR2 is FQGNSA. The CDR3 runs to 15 residues.

This chain joins TRBV18 and TRBJ1-5; 7 nucleotides line up with TRBD1. Looked up from germline, CDR1 is KGHSH and CDR2 is LQKENI. J lost 6 bases, V lost 8 bases, and 4 bases had no gene match. This CDR3 has 12 residues. For the CDR3, the DNA is TGTGCCAGCGGACAGGATCCTCAGCCCCAGCATTTT. Translated, it gives CASGQDPQPQHF.

This clone was seen only a few times. This sequence joins TRBV4-1 and TRBJ2-3; D not resolved. CDR3 length: 16 amino acids. Per the germline V gene, CDR1 is MGHRA and CDR2 is YSYEKL. Trimming shortened V by 3 bases and J by 2 bases, and 15 bases separated the two germline ends. The CDR3 coding sequence is TGCGCCAGCAGCCAGATCGGTGGCGGTATCACAGATACGCAGTATTTT. This codes for CASSQIGGGITDTQYF.

This clone showed up just once. The rearrangement uses TRBV7-2 and TRBJ2-1; D uncertain. The germline CDR1 and CDR2 sequences are SGHTA and FQGNSA. The CDR3 is 14 amino acids. Trimming left V 5 bases short and J 3 bases short, with 11 bases between. In nucleotides, the CDR3 is TGTGCCAGCAGCCGACTTGGTAGCTACAATGAGCAGTTCTTC. This gives the protein CASSRLGSYNEQFF.

This chain joins TRBV5-1 and TRBJ2-3; 10 positions agree with TRBD2. Germline lookup yields CDR1 SGHRS and CDR2 YFSETQ. Trimming at V came to 1 base and at J to 1 base, leaving 6 bases not matched to a gene. The CDR3 is made up of 17 amino acids. The CDR3 sequence: CASSLMASGGGTDTQYF. CDR3 in DNA: TGCGCCAGCAGCTTGATGGCTAGCGGGGGAGGCACAGATACGCAGTATTTT.

The V gene is TRBV9, the J gene TRBJ1-3; no firm D call. V gave up 4 bases and J gave up 0 bases, with 8 bases separating them. The CDR3 length is 14 residues. Germline CDR1 reads SGDLS; CDR2 reads YYNGEE. The DNA of the CDR3 is TGTGCCAGCAGCTATACCAGCTCTGGAAACACCATATATTTT. Amino acid sequence: CASSYTSSGNTIYF.

In its sample, this clone was seen a few times. This chain connects TRBV18 to TRBJ1-1; D is unclear. There are 18 residues in the CDR3. V lost 1 base and J 3 bases, leaving 21 bases between the germline ends. Germline lookup yields CDR1 KGHSH and CDR2 LQKENI. CDR3 in amino acids: CASSPLFQVPHPDTEAFF. CDR3 DNA: TGTGCCAGCTCACCACTATTCCAAGTACCCCACCCGGACACTGAAGCTTTCTTT. Full variable domain (rest looked up from reference TRBV18 and TRBJ1-1): NAGVMQNPRHLVRRRGQEARLRCSPMKGHSHVYWYRQLPEEGLKFMVYLQKENIIDESGMPKERFSAEFPKEGPSILRIQQVVRGDSAAYFCASSPLFQVPHPDTEAFFGQGTRLTVV.

The chain combines TRBV18 with TRBJ1-2; TRBD1 matches at 9 bases. The V and J ends lost 3 bases and 8 bases, in that order; junction bases with no gene match: 13. Per germline, CDR1 KGHSH and CDR2 LQKENI. The CDR3 loop spans 16 amino acids. CDR3 bases: TGTGCCAGCTCACCCCCGGATTCGGGGACAGGGCGAGGCTACACCTTC. Translated, it gives CASSPPDSGTGRGYTF.

The V gene is TRBV7-2, the J gene TRBJ2-3; 8 nucleotides agree with TRBD2. CDR1 SGHTA and CDR2 FQGNSA come from the germline V gene. This CDR3 is 15 amino acids long. Trimming cost V 5 bases and J 3 bases; bases outside gene matches: 7. The CDR3 DNA is TGTGCCAGCAGCCCTAGCGGGCGGGGGACAGATACGCAGTATTTT. This sequence encodes CASSPSGRGTDTQYF.

This clone was seen a handful of times. V and J are TRBV28 and TRBJ2-5, with 8 bases lining up with TRBD1. J was trimmed by 6 bases and V by 0 bases; bases with no gene match: 9. This CDR3 comprises 16 residues. Germline CDR1 and CDR2: MDHEN and SYDVKM. CDR3 nucleotide sequence: TGTGCCAGCAGTTTATGGGGGGAAGGACAGGGAAAGACCCAGTACTTC. It yields the protein CASSLWGEGQGKTQYF.

The rearrangement links TRBV5-1 to TRBJ1-5; 10 positions agree with TRBD1. V gave up 4 bases and J gave up 0 bases; unmatched junction bases: 7. The germline V gene has CDR1 SGHRS and CDR2 YFSETQ. The CDR3 is 17 amino acids. CDR3 nucleotides: TGCGCCAGCAGCACGCGACAGGGGGCGGATAGCAATCAGCCCCAGCATTTT. Encoded protein: CASSTRQGADSNQPQHF.

This chain uses TRBV2 with TRBJ2-2; 16 bases are shared with TRBD2. V was pared by 10 bases and J by 8 bases, with 7 bases of the junction left unmatched. Looked up from germline, CDR1 is SNHLY and CDR2 is FYNNEI. CDR3 size: 15 residues. For the CDR3, the DNA is TGTGCCACCCAAGGGACTAGCGGGAGGGCGGGGGAGCTGTTTTTT. Amino acid sequence: CATQGTSGRAGELFF.

The CDR3 region has the DNA TGTGCCACCAGCAGATCGCCCGGCGAGGACAGGGGAGGTATTGAGCAGTTCTTC. The encoded protein is CATSRSPGEDRGGIEQFF. The chain combines TRBV15 with TRBJ2-1; 9 bases are a match to TRBD1. This CDR3 region has 18 residues. V dropped 2 bases and J dropped 9; count of bases not matched to a gene: 17. Per the germline V gene, CDR1 is LNHNV and CDR2 is YYDKDF (reference sequence). Supplemented by reference TRBV15 and TRBJ2-1, the full variable domain reads DAMVIQNPRYQVTQFGKPVTLSCSQTLNHNVMYWYQQKSSQAPKLLFHYYDKDFNNEADTPDNFQSRRPNTSFCFLDIRSPGLGDTAMYLCATSRSPGEDRGGIEQFFGPGTRLTVL.

The chain uses TRBV7-9 and TRBJ2-3; 10 nucleotides agree with TRBD1. V dropped 7 bases and J dropped 2; count of bases not matched to a gene: 9. CDR1 and CDR2 from the germline V gene are SEHNR and FQNEAQ (reference sequence). The CDR3 is 16 amino acids. The CDR3 sequence: CASTELGTGVTDTQYF. The CDR3 DNA follows: TGTGCCAGCACCGAGCTCGGGACAGGGGTCACAGATACGCAGTATTTT.

The chain joins TRBV29-1 to TRBJ2-1; 12 bases are a match to TRBD1. J lost 4 bases, V lost 7 bases, and 2 bases had no gene match. Germline CDR1 SQVTM, CDR2 ANQGSEA. This CDR3 has 13 amino acids. CDR3 DNA: TGCAGCGGGGACAGGGGGCTATACAATGAGCAGTTCTTC. Translation gives CSGDRGLYNEQFF.

The J gene is TRBJ1-3, the V gene TRBV15; D gene ambiguous. Trimming removed 1 base at V and 2 bases at J, with 12 bases between. Germline CDR1 reads LNHNV; CDR2 reads YYDKDF (reference sequence). This CDR3 has 16 amino acids. The CDR3 nucleotides read TGTGCCACCAGCAGAGGAGGTTCGGTTCCTGGAAACACCATATATTTT. This encodes CATSRGGSVPGNTIYF.

This chain links TRBV7-6 with TRBJ2-7; TRBD2 matches at 7 bases. The CDR3 sequence is 16 residues long. Trimming cost V 4 bases and J 3 bases; bases outside gene matches: 12. Germline lookup yields CDR1 SGHVS and CDR2 FNYEAQ. CDR3 amino acids: CASSSPPASGGYEQYF. CDR3 sequence (DNA): TGTGCCAGCAGCTCCCCGCCGGCTAGCGGAGGCTACGAGCAGTACTTC.

The chain is built from TRBV7-9 and TRBJ2-1; 8 nucleotides agree with TRBD2. The CDR3 has 17 amino acids. V dropped 3 bases and J dropped 2; count of bases not matched to a gene: 9. Germline values: CDR1 SEHNR, CDR2 FQNEAQ (reference sequence). The CDR3 DNA reads as TGTGCCAGCAGCTTCCCCCCGAGCGGGAGCGCCTACAATGAGCAGTTCTTC. Amino acid sequence: CASSFPPSGSAYNEQFF.